A single sample is the source of the 32 T cell receptor beta chains below, sequenced in a study of blood T cell repertoires in COVID-19. Sequenced by immunoSEQ multiplex PCR; TCRdb stores in-frame clones only, minus some. The table shows fewer than 450,000 clones, with roughly 88% occurring only once. The material sequenced was peripheral blood. These receptors were taken from a woman aged 45 to 65 with COVID-19, enrolled during active disease.

The CDR3: CASSVGAGYYGYTF. The CDR3 nucleotides are TGTGCCAGCAGCGTAGGGGCAGGGTACTATGGCTACACCTTC. The chain employs TRBV9 and TRBJ1-2, with a possible D match to TRBD1 (5 bases). V lost 0 bases to trimming and J lost 3 bases, with 9 bases between them. The length of the CDR3 is 14 residues. The V gene's germline CDR1 is SGDLS and CDR2 YYNGEE.

V is TRBV13 and J is TRBJ1-2, with D perhaps matching TRBD1 (5 bases). This CDR3 is built from 14 residues. Germline assignment: CDR1 PRHDT and CDR2 FYEKMQ (reference sequence). V was clipped by 5 bases and J by 4 bases, with 14 bases between them. The CDR3: CASSGRQTPYGYTF. The CDR3 DNA reads as TGTGCCAGCAGCGGACGACAGACCCCCTATGGCTACACCTTC.

CDR3 sequence: CATRTGLNYGYTF. The CDR3 nucleotides are TGTGCCACCCGGACAGGGCTTAACTATGGCTACACCTTC. V gene TRBV6-1 combines with J gene TRBJ1-2, with 8 positions matching TRBD1. V dropped 10 bases and J dropped 1; count of bases not matched to a gene: 5. CDR1 is MNHNS and CDR2 is SASEGT in the germline V gene. The CDR3 sequence is 13 residues long.

This clone is a singleton in its sample. The rearrangement uses TRBV9 and TRBJ2-1, with D perhaps matching TRBD2 (6 bases). This CDR3 has 15 residues. Trimming shortened V by 7 bases and J by 0 bases, and 14 bases separated the two germline ends. CDR1 is SGDLS and CDR2 is YYNGEE in the germline V gene. CDR3 in amino acids: CASRRGGSSYNEQFF. CDR3 sequence (DNA): TGTGCCAGCCGGAGGGGCGGTAGCTCCTACAATGAGCAGTTCTTC.

V is TRBV9 and J is TRBJ2-3; no clear D gene. The CDR3 runs to 14 residues. CDR1 SGDLS and CDR2 YYNGEE come from the germline V gene. V lost 0 bases, J lost 6 bases, and 11 bases lay in between. CDR3 in amino acids: CASSVGDSSDTQYF. The CDR3 nucleotides read TGTGCCAGCAGCGTAGGCGACTCTTCGGATACGCAGTATTTT.

The chain joins TRBV6-5 to TRBJ2-5, with D perhaps TRBD1 (6 bases). Germline V gene sequence: CDR1 MNHEY, CDR2 SVGAGI. The CDR3 is 12 residues long. Trimming removed 7 bases from V and 3 bases from J, with 9 bases in between. The chain's CDR3 is CASIKGEETQYF. DNA of the CDR3: TGTGCCAGCATCAAGGGGGAAGAGACCCAGTACTTC.

The J gene is TRBJ2-4, the V gene TRBV6-5; 7 bases align to TRBD1. V shed 7 bases, J shed 1 base, and the junction held 7 bases outside the gene matches. This CDR3 spans 15 amino acids. CDR1 is MNHEY, CDR2 SVGAGI, per germline. The CDR3, as DNA: TGTGCCAGCACAAAAAACAGGGGCGCCAAAAACATTCAGTACTTC. It translates to CASTKNRGAKNIQYF.

V usage is TRBV5-6 and J usage is TRBJ1-1; D remains ambiguous. Germline V CDR1 and CDR2: SGHDT, YYEEEE. This CDR3 is built from 14 residues. Deletions cut 0 bases from V and 4 bases from J, with 10 bases between. CDR3 nucleotides: TGTGCCAGCAGCTTGGATGTGACGGGCACTGAAGCTTTCTTT. Translated, it gives CASSLDVTGTEAFF.

This clone came up once. The rearrangement joins TRBV6-5 to TRBJ1-5, with D unresolved. This CDR3 is 14 amino acids long. Between the trimmed V and J ends, which lost 6 bases and 4 bases, there was a span of 13 bases. The germline V gene encodes CDR1 MNHEY and CDR2 SVGAGI. CDR3 DNA: TGTGCCAGCAGGAGATACGGAGATAATCAGCCCCAGCATTTT. Its protein product is CASRRYGDNQPQHF.

The CDR3 is CASSLGGQEDEKLFF. The CDR3 DNA reads TGTGCCAGCAGCTTGGGCGGACAGGAGGATGAAAAACTGTTTTTT. V and J are TRBV5-5 and TRBJ1-4, with 7 positions matching TRBD1. Germline V gene lookup returns CDR1 SGHKS and CDR2 YYEKEE (reference sequence). This CDR3 comprises 15 residues. Trimming cost V 0 bases and J 6 bases; bases outside gene matches: 5.

Note on this clone: Other DNA sequences in this specimen translate into the identical CDR3. DNA of the CDR3: TGTGCCAGTAGTCTCCGAGGGCCCGACACTGAAGCTTTCTTT. Amino acid sequence: CASSLRGPDTEAFF. The chain links TRBV19 to TRBJ1-1; D ambiguous. Germline V gene lookup returns CDR1 LNHDA and CDR2 SQIVND (reference sequence). Trimming took 5 bases from V and 3 from J, leaving 13 bases between them. The CDR3 consists of 14 residues.

This chain links TRBV9 with TRBJ1-4; D is possibly TRBD1 (5 bases). The CDR3 sequence is 14 residues long. V lost 4 bases, J lost 6 bases, and 13 bases lay in between. Germline V gene data show CDR1 as SGDLS and CDR2 as YYNGEE. DNA for the CDR3: TGTGCCAGCAGCCTACAGGCTTTGGATGAAAAACTGTTTTTT. It is translated as CASSLQALDEKLFF.

V is TRBV24-1 and J is TRBJ2-3; D unclear. The germline V gene encodes CDR1 KGHDR and CDR2 SFDVKD. CDR3 size: 14 residues. Trimming shortened V by 3 bases and J by 0 bases, and 6 bases separated the two germline ends. DNA for the CDR3: TGTGCCACCAGTGATACTACTAGCACAGATACGCAGTATTTT. It codes for CATSDTTSTDTQYF.

The J gene is TRBJ2-3, the V gene TRBV18; D is uncertain. The CDR3 has 13 residues. The germline V gene has CDR1 KGHSH and CDR2 LQKENI. V dropped 3 bases and J dropped 10 bases, with 14 bases sitting between them. The CDR3 nucleotides are TGTGCCAGCTCACCTTCGTCCGAGCGAGCGCAGTATTTT. This translates into CASSPSSERAQYF.

The CDR3 DNA reads TGTGCCAGCTCACCACCGGAGGGGGCGAGCGGCTATGGCTACACCTTC. Protein sequence: CASSPPEGASGYGYTF. The genes are TRBV18 and TRBJ1-2; 7 bases match TRBD1. The germline V gene encodes CDR1 KGHSH and CDR2 LQKENI. With V trimmed by 0 bases and J by 4 bases, 8 bases remained unmatched. The CDR3 has 16 residues.

The chain combines TRBV4-2 with TRBJ2-1; perhaps TRBD2 as D (5 bases). The germline CDR1 and CDR2 sequences are LGHNA and YNFKEQ. V lost 4 bases and J 7 bases, leaving 17 bases between the germline ends. CDR3 length: 15 amino acids. CDR3 coding DNA: TGTGCCAGCAGCCCCTTTGGAGCAGGCGGGAATGAGCAGTTCTTC. Protein product: CASSPFGAGGNEQFF.

The V and J genes are TRBV21-1 and TRBJ1-1; TRBD1, the table's D call, was not compared with the DNA. TRBV21-1 is designated a pseudogene. CDR3 length equals 13 residues. Written as DNA, the CDR3 is TGTGCCAGCAGCAGAACAGTGAACACTGAAGCTTTCTTT. Its translation: CASSRTVNTEAFF.

The CDR3 protein is CASSWGVAKNIQYF. The CDR3 DNA is TGTGCCAGCAGTTGGGGGGTAGCCAAAAACATTCAGTACTTC. The chain carries TRBV6-5 and TRBJ2-4, with a weak D call TRBD2 (6 bases). CDR1 is MNHEY and CDR2 is SVGAGI in the germline V gene. The CDR3 has 14 amino acids. Trimming left V 4 bases short and J 0 bases short, with 7 bases between.

The rearrangement joins TRBV12-5 to TRBJ1-5, with 11 bases matching TRBD1. This CDR3 is built from 16 residues. Looked up from germline, CDR1 is LGHNT and CDR2 is FRNRAP. V gave up 3 bases and J gave up 11 bases; unmatched junction bases: 12. The CDR3 is CASGLGTGGFGLAQHF. CDR3 nucleotide sequence: TGTGCTAGTGGTTTAGGGACAGGGGGATTTGGGTTGGCCCAGCATTTT. Together with reference TRBV12-5 and TRBJ1-5, the CDR3 gives the full variable domain: DARVTQTPRHKVTEMGQEVTMRCQPILGHNTVFWYRQTMMQGLELLAYFRNRAPLDDSGMPKDRFSAEMPDATLATLKIQPSEPRDSAVYFCASGLGTGGFGLAQHFGDGTRLSIL.

The genes are TRBV6-1 and TRBJ1-1, with D hard to call. This CDR3 has 13 amino acids. Deletions cut 1 base from V and 7 bases from J, with 10 bases between. Germline V CDR1 and CDR2: MNHNS, SASEGT. CDR3 residues: CASSEVYRREAFF. DNA of the CDR3: TGTGCCAGCAGTGAAGTCTACCGCCGTGAAGCTTTCTTT.

The chain joins TRBV19 to TRBJ1-1; maybe TRBD1 (5 bases). This CDR3 is 16 amino acids long. Germline CDR1 is LNHDA and CDR2 is SQIVND (reference sequence). The germline V and J ends were trimmed by 0 bases and 1 base, with 12 bases remaining between them. The CDR3 is CASSIDFGDWNTEAFF. CDR3 coding DNA: TGTGCCAGTAGTATAGATTTTGGGGACTGGAACACTGAAGCTTTCTTT. Supplemented by reference TRBV19 and TRBJ1-1, the full variable domain reads DGGITQSPKYLFRKEGQNVTLSCEQNLNHDAMYWYRQDPGQGLRLIYYSQIVNDFQKGDIAEGYSVSREKKESFPLTVTSAQKNPTAFYLCASSIDFGDWNTEAFFGQGTRLTVV.

CDR3 protein: CAISESASDEQFF. In DNA, the CDR3 is TGTGCCATCAGTGAGTCAGCATCGGATGAGCAGTTCTTC. The J gene is TRBJ2-1, the V gene TRBV10-3; D gene uncertain. The V gene's germline CDR1 is ENHRY and CDR2 SYGVKD. Between the trimmed V and J ends, which lost 0 bases and 8 bases, there was a span of 8 bases. This CDR3 comprises 13 residues.

The chain carries TRBV3-1 (or the pseudogene TRBV3-2) and TRBJ2-5, with D hard to call. CDR3 length: 13 amino acids. V was clipped by 2 bases and J by 4 bases, with 8 bases between them. Germline V gene data show CDR1 as LGHDT and CDR2 as YNNKEL (reference sequence). The CDR3 coding sequence is TGTGCCAGCAGCCAAAATACGGGAGAGACCCAGTACTTC. It codes for CASSQNTGETQYF.

V gene TRBV5-1 combines with J gene TRBJ2-3, with D hard to call. The CDR3 extends over 16 amino acids. Germline V gene sequence: CDR1 SGHRS, CDR2 YFSETQ. Trimming took 0 bases from V and 1 from J, leaving 12 bases between them. The CDR3 coding sequence is TGCGCCAGCAGCTTGGGTGGGCGTGGCGGCACAGATACGCAGTATTTT. Translated, it gives CASSLGGRGGTDTQYF.

The chain carries TRBV19 and TRBJ1-2; D may be TRBD1 (6 bases). Trimming cost V 3 bases and J 10 bases, with 15 bases left between them. The CDR3 is made up of 13 amino acids. Germline V gene data show CDR1 as LNHDA and CDR2 as SQIVND (reference sequence). The chain's CDR3 is CASSIGSGAFYTF. The CDR3 DNA reads TGTGCCAGTAGTATCGGGTCAGGGGCTTTCTACACCTTC.

In this sample, this clone turned up once. This chain uses TRBV28 with TRBJ2-6; a weak D match, TRBD1 (5 bases). The CDR3 extends over 16 amino acids. Trimming pared 4 bases from V and 0 bases from J, leaving 10 bases between. Germline CDR1 and CDR2: MDHEN and SYDVKM. The CDR3 bases are TGTGCCAGCAGTTCTCCAGGGAACTCTGGGGCCAACGTCCTGACTTTC. As protein: CASSSPGNSGANVLTF.

A single count supports this clone. The V and J genes are TRBV7-2 and TRBJ2-2, with 7 bases lining up with TRBD1. Germline values: CDR1 SGHTA, CDR2 FQGNSA. The CDR3 extends over 17 amino acids. With 0 bases clipped from V and 8 bases from J, the junction kept 12 bases outside the gene matches. The CDR3 sequence is CASSLAPGTALGGELFF. CDR3 nucleotide sequence: TGTGCCAGCAGCTTAGCCCCCGGGACAGCCTTAGGGGGGGAGCTGTTTTTT.

This rearrangement joins TRBV27 to TRBJ2-3; D not resolved. In germline, CDR1 is MNHEY, CDR2 SMNVEV (reference sequence). With 3 bases removed from V and 2 bases from J, the gap between germline ends came to 9 bases. The CDR3 is 14 amino acids. The CDR3 sequence is CASSLGQVTDTQYF. CDR3 DNA sequence: TGTGCCAGCAGTTTGGGTCAGGTCACAGATACGCAGTATTTT.

The genes are TRBV5-1 and TRBJ1-2; 7 bases line up with TRBD1. The V segment lost 3 bases and the J segment 5 bases; nucleotides outside the gene matches: 10. Germline V gene data show CDR1 as SGHRS and CDR2 as YFSETQ. The CDR3 is 15 residues long. DNA for the CDR3: TGCGCCAGCAGCTCAACAGGGGAACCCCTTTATGGCTACACCTTC. Protein product: CASSSTGEPLYGYTF.

This chain connects TRBV3-1 (or the pseudogene TRBV3-2) to TRBJ2-1; TRBD2 matches 7 bases. Germline loops: CDR1 LGHDT, CDR2 YNNKEL (reference sequence). The CDR3 loop spans 14 amino acids. The ends lost 4 bases at V and 6 bases at J; junction bases unmatched: 6. CDR3 amino acids: CASSPQTSSNEQFF. The CDR3 DNA is TGTGCCAGCAGCCCCCAGACTAGCTCCAATGAGCAGTTCTTC.

This chain connects TRBV12-5 to TRBJ1-1; the match to TRBD1 covers 9 bases. The CDR3 runs 17 residues. Germline CDR1 reads LGHNT; CDR2 reads FRNRAP. The junction had 14 bases not matched to a gene; V was cut back by 5 bases and J by 4 bases. The CDR3 region has the DNA TGTGCTAGTGGTCCCGGGACAGGGCGAAAAGGGGGCACTGAAGCTTTCTTT. Residues: CASGPGTGRKGGTEAFF. Full variable domain (rest looked up from reference TRBV12-5 and TRBJ1-1): DARVTQTPRHKVTEMGQEVTMRCQPILGHNTVFWYRQTMMQGLELLAYFRNRAPLDDSGMPKDRFSAEMPDATLATLKIQPSEPRDSAVYFCASGPGTGRKGGTEAFFGQGTRLTVV.

J is TRBJ2-1 and V is TRBV7-9; TRBD2 is a possible D gene (6 bases). The germline V and J ends were trimmed by 2 bases and 6 bases, with 14 bases remaining between them. Germline loops: CDR1 SEHNR, CDR2 FQNEAQ (reference sequence). This CDR3 contains 15 residues. For the CDR3, the DNA is TGTGCCAGCAGCTTACGTGGCGGAGGGGTCAATGAGCAGTTCTTC. Translating it yields CASSLRGGGVNEQFF.